This T cell receptor beta chain was retrieved from a study of response to subunit inactivated influenza vaccine. Findings and caveats of the study: Seasonal influenza vaccination, on each occasion, was suggested by the authors to recruit few new T cells.

This clonotype was counted only a few times. Its target is unknown. MiXCR was run by TCRdb on the RT-PCR reads, yielding one entry per CDR3 protein. This sample carries hundreds of thousands of distinct CDR3 sequences, around 8% of them seen once, and the ten largest clones take roughly 13%. This CDR3 is 14 amino acids long. V shed 7 bases and J 4 bases; nucleotides not matched to a gene: 5. Per the germline V gene, CDR1 is MDHEN and CDR2 is SYDVKM. This chain uses TRBV28 with TRBJ2-1; 9 positions match TRBD2. This receptor was identified in a man between 50 and 70 years old who received an inactivated influenza vaccine. The specimen was PBMCs from blood, collected less than 30 months after vaccination. DNA for the CDR3: TGTGCCAGCAAACCGGGACTAGCTTACAATGAGCAGTTCTTC. Translated, it gives CASKPGLAYNEQFF.